One T cell receptor (beta chain) is described in this entry. As yet, its antigen is unknown. This sample stems from a study of graft-versus-host responses after intestinal transplantation. Trimming took off 2 bases at V and 2 bases at J, with 16 bases between the two ends. This CDR3 spans 16 amino acids. Looked up from germline, CDR1 is SGHRS and CDR2 is YFSETQ. Generated by immunoSEQ multiplex PCR, the TCRdb table keeps only in-frame clones and is missing some. The table has about 26,000 clones, over 80% seen once. This clonotype originated in a human donor who received an intestinal transplant. The sequencing here drew on unstimulated CD4+ T cells sorted from spleen or lymph node cells, taken before intestinal transplant. The rearrangement joins TRBV5-1 to TRBJ2-5; TRBD2 is a possible D gene (7 bases). Written as DNA, the CDR3 is TGCGCCAGCAGCTTTGGGGGGCGGGGGAAGCAAGAGACCCAGTACTTC. Its protein product is CASSFGGRGKQETQYF.